The 7 T cell receptor beta chains reported below all come from one sample, sequenced in a study of cytomegalovirus exposure and HLA in healthy donors. The PCR employed 60 Vbeta primers together with 13 Jbeta primers. Data came from immunoSEQ multiplex PCR; TCRdb stores just in-frame clones and leaves some out. The sample contains 110,000 to 150,000 clones, 8.5% to 10% of which appear only once. Sample: PBMCs. The receptors were gathered from a man in his fifties or sixties in good health and CMV-seronegative.

This chain connects TRBV30 to TRBJ1-4; 7 bases align to TRBD1. This CDR3 is built from 16 residues. The V segment lost 2 bases and the J segment 4 bases; nucleotides outside the gene matches: 10. Looked up from germline, CDR1 is GTSNPN and CDR2 is SVGIG (reference sequence). CDR3 in amino acids: CAWSTGVSVDNEKLFF. The CDR3 nucleotides are TGTGCCTGGAGTACAGGGGTTTCGGTCGATAATGAAAAACTGTTTTTT. Full variable domain (outside the CDR3, taken from reference TRBV30 and TRBJ1-4): SQTIHQWPATLVQPVGSPLSLECTVEGTSNPNLYWYRQAAGRGLQLLFYSVGIGQISSEVPQNLSASRPQDRQFILSSKKLLLSDSGFYLCAWSTGVSVDNEKLFFGSGTQLSVL.

The chain employs TRBV29-1 and TRBJ2-1, with 14 bases that match TRBD2. The V segment lost 7 bases and the J segment 0 bases; nucleotides outside the gene matches: 5. The germline gives CDR1 SQVTM, CDR2 ANQGSEA. The CDR3 is 16 amino acids. CDR3: CSGGTSGGYSYNEQFF. DNA for the CDR3: TGCAGCGGCGGGACTAGCGGGGGTTACTCCTACAATGAGCAGTTCTTC.

This chain links TRBV5-1 with TRBJ2-1; TRBD2 agrees at 7 bases. There are 15 residues in the CDR3. From germline, CDR1 is SGHRS and CDR2 YFSETQ. V lost 6 bases, J lost 7 bases, and 13 bases stayed unmatched. This CDR3 is CASNPPLGGYNEQFF. DNA for the CDR3: TGCGCCAGCAACCCTCCCTTGGGGGGGTATAATGAGCAGTTCTTC.

The DNA for the CDR3 is TGTGCCAGTAGTATAACGGGACAGGAATACGAGCAGTACTTC. Amino acid sequence: CASSITGQEYEQYF. The V call is TRBV19, the J call TRBJ2-7, with TRBD1 identical over 8 bases. The V gene's germline CDR1 is LNHDA and CDR2 SQIVND (reference sequence). This CDR3 comprises 14 residues. Unmatched junction bases numbered 4, after V lost 2 bases and J lost 4 bases.

The chain is built from TRBV5-1 and TRBJ2-7, with D unresolved. This CDR3 spans 11 amino acids. CDR1 is SGHRS and CDR2 is YFSETQ in the germline V gene. V lost 2 bases and J lost 4, with 4 bases in between. Here the CDR3 DNA reads TGCGCCAGCAGCTTCGAGTACGAGCAGTACTTC. Its protein product is CASSFEYEQYF.

The chain employs TRBV9 and TRBJ1-1; 9 nucleotides match TRBD1. V trimming: 3 bases; J trimming: 4 bases; junction bases outside the gene matches: 7. This CDR3 has 15 residues. The germline gives CDR1 SGDLS, CDR2 YYNGEE. The CDR3 DNA sequence: TGTGCCAGCAGCGCAACGACAGGGGGAATCACTGAAGCTTTCTTT. It codes for CASSATTGGITEAFF.

This clone was seen a handful of times. CDR3 loop: CASSLVQGSYEQYF. CDR3 nucleotides: TGTGCCAGCAGCTTAGTCCAGGGATCCTACGAGCAGTACTTC. The V gene is TRBV7-9, the J gene TRBJ2-7; D may be TRBD1 (5 bases). Germline CDR1 reads SEHNR; CDR2 reads FQNEAQ (reference sequence). CDR3 length: 14 amino acids. Trimming took 1 base from V and 1 from J, leaving 8 bases between them.